Only a few counts were recorded for the clone carrying this TCR beta chain. Its antigen is not identified. This specimen belongs to a study of blood T cells in healthy people across ages. Study-level results: Relative to aged donors, long-lived donors carried more naive CD4+ cells and displayed higher diversity.

The germline CDR1 and CDR2 sequences are SGHRS and YFSETQ. Trimming removed 3 bases at V and 4 bases at J, with 8 bases between. The CDR3 length is 12 residues. Combining a sample-barcoded 5' primer with a J-beta primer mix, a second PCR ran for about 7 to 11 cycles. A template-switch adaptor that had 12 random nucleotides put a tag on each cDNA molecule. TCRdb called the 5' RACE reads again in MiXCR, with one record for every CDR3 protein. The sample consists of about 1.8 million distinct CDR3 sequences, around half of them appearing once. The TCR originated in a middle-aged woman in good health. Sequencing was carried out using blood. The chain is built from TRBV5-1 and TRBJ2-7; no clear D. CDR3 in amino acids: CASSSEIYEQYF. CDR3 in DNA: TGCGCCAGCAGCTCGGAGATATACGAGCAGTACTTC.